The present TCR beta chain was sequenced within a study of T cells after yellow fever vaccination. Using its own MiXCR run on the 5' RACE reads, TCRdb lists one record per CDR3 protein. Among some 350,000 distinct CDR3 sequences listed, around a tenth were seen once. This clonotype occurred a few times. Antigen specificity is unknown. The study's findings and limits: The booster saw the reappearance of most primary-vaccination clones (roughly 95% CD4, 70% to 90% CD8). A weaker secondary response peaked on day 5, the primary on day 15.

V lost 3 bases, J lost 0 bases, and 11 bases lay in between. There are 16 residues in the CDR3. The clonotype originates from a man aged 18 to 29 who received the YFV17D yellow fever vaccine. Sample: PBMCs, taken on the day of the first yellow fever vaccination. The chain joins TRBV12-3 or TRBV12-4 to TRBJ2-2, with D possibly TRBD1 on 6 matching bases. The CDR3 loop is CASSFETGSNTGELFF. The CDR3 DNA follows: TGTGCCAGCAGTTTTGAGACAGGCTCGAACACCGGGGAGCTGTTTTTT.